This entry lists 21 T cell receptor beta chains sequenced from one sample in a study of cytomegalovirus exposure and HLA in healthy donors. The PCR was carried out with 60 Vbeta primers and 13 Jbeta primers. The repertoire was sequenced with immunoSEQ multiplex PCR; TCRdb's copy has only in-frame clones and lacks some. The specimen's table records about 130,000 clones. The specimen was PBMCs. These receptors came from a man aged 40-49 years in good health and CMV-seronegative.

The gene calls are TRBV28 and TRBJ1-4; 10 bases are a match to TRBD1. The J segment lost 8 bases and the V segment lost 5 bases, leaving 2 bases of the junction unmatched. CDR3 length equals 13 residues. Per the germline V gene, CDR1 is MDHEN and CDR2 is SYDVKM. CDR3 coding DNA: TGTGCCAGCAGTAGGGACAGGGGAGAAAAACTGTTTTTT. Residues: CASSRDRGEKLFF.

The chain links TRBV10-3 to TRBJ2-2; 7 positions agree with TRBD2. CDR1 and CDR2 from the germline V gene are ENHRY and SYGVKD. Trimming at V came to 6 bases and at J to 4 bases, leaving 2 bases not matched to a gene. The CDR3 spans 13 residues. This CDR3 reads CAIRGLVTGELFF. CDR3 nucleotides: TGTGCCATCAGAGGACTAGTCACCGGGGAGCTGTTTTTT.

The V gene is TRBV11-3, the J gene TRBJ2-7, with 11 bases that match TRBD2. CDR3 length: 15 amino acids. The germline V gene encodes CDR1 SGHNT and CDR2 YENEEA. V lost 5 bases and J lost 2; bases outside the gene matches: 5. Here the CDR3 reads CASSPETSGAYEQYF. The CDR3 DNA follows: TGTGCCAGCAGCCCAGAGACTAGCGGGGCCTACGAGCAGTACTTC.

The rearrangement uses TRBV7-6 and TRBJ2-1; D uncertain. Between the trimmed V and J ends, which lost 6 bases and 7 bases, there was a span of 16 bases. Germline V gives CDR1 SGHVS, CDR2 FNYEAQ. This CDR3 is 14 amino acids long. CDR3: CASRVSEYRNEQFF. The CDR3 nucleotides read TGTGCCAGCAGGGTCTCGGAGTATCGGAATGAGCAGTTCTTC.

CDR3 in amino acids: CASSLGPSGTITDTQYF. In DNA, the CDR3 is TGTGCCAGCAGCTTAGGGCCTAGCGGGACCATCACAGATACGCAGTATTTT. V and J are TRBV13 and TRBJ2-3, with TRBD2 matching 9 bases. The V gene's germline CDR1 is PRHDT and CDR2 FYEKMQ (reference sequence). V trimming: 0 bases; J trimming: 2 bases; junction bases outside the gene matches: 6. The CDR3 has 17 amino acids. The full variable domain, completed using reference TRBV13 and TRBJ2-3, is AAGVIQSPRHLIKEKRETATLKCYPIPRHDTVYWYQQGPGQDPQFLISFYEKMQSDKGSIPDRFSAQQFSDYHSELNMSSLELGDSALYFCASSLGPSGTITDTQYFGPGTRLTVL.

The rearrangement uses TRBV27 and TRBJ2-7, with TRBD2 as a possible D gene (7 bases). Trimming cost V 0 bases and J 5 bases, with 29 bases left between them. This CDR3 region has 20 residues. The germline V gene has CDR1 MNHEY and CDR2 SMNVEV (reference sequence). The CDR3 sequence is CASSLSAEGGDYGKDNEQYF. DNA of the CDR3: TGTGCCAGCAGTTTATCAGCAGAAGGGGGGGATTACGGGAAGGATAACGAGCAGTACTTC.

The chain combines TRBV6-1 with TRBJ1-1; D not certain. Germline CDR1 is MNHNS and CDR2 is SASEGT. Deletions cut 8 bases from V and 6 bases from J, with 16 bases between. CDR3 size: 13 residues. This CDR3 reads CASGEGRWPEAFF. CDR3 sequence (DNA): TGTGCCAGCGGGGAGGGTCGTTGGCCTGAAGCTTTCTTT.

CDR3 amino acids: CASSLDYNTQYF. The CDR3 DNA is TGTGCCAGCAGCTTAGACTACAATACGCAGTATTTT. V gene TRBV7-9 combines with J gene TRBJ2-3, with D unresolved. This CDR3 region has 12 residues. The germline V gene has CDR1 SEHNR and CDR2 FQNEAQ (reference sequence). V dropped 1 base and J dropped 7 bases, with 6 bases sitting between them. Based on the CDR3 plus reference TRBV7-9 and TRBJ2-3, the full variable domain is DTGVSQNPRHKITKRGQNVTFRCDPISEHNRLYWYRQTLGQGPEFLTYFQNEAQLEKSRLLSDRFSAERPKGSFSTLEIQRTEQGDSAMYLCASSLDYNTQYFGPGTRLTVL.

This chain joins TRBV9 and TRBJ2-7; 12 bases agree with TRBD2. This CDR3 has 16 residues. V gave up 3 bases and J gave up 4 bases; unmatched junction bases: 8. CDR1 and CDR2 (germline): SGDLS, YYNGEE. The CDR3 here is CASSAHQTSGRYEQYF. The CDR3 DNA sequence: TGTGCCAGCAGCGCCCACCAGACTAGCGGGAGATACGAGCAGTACTTC. The complete variable domain, with remaining parts taken from reference TRBV9 and TRBJ2-7, reads DSGVTQTPKHLITATGQRVTLRCSPRSGDLSVYWYQQSLDQGLQFLIQYYNGEERAKGNILERFSAQQFPDLHSELNLSSLELGDSALYFCASSAHQTSGRYEQYFGPGTRLTVT.

The chain combines TRBV5-1 with TRBJ2-7, with 8 positions matching TRBD2. From germline, CDR1 is SGHRS and CDR2 YFSETQ. This CDR3 region has 14 residues. Germline trimming cut 4 bases from V and 5 bases from J; bases unmatched to any gene: 8. The CDR3: CASSRSAGGDEQYF. The DNA of the CDR3 is TGCGCCAGCAGCCGCTCTGCGGGAGGAGACGAGCAGTACTTC.

The chain links TRBV5-4 to TRBJ2-2, with TRBD2 matching 9 bases. The junction had 8 bases not matched to a gene; V was cut back by 4 bases and J by 7 bases. The CDR3 contains 15 residues. Per the germline V gene, CDR1 is SGHNT and CDR2 is YYREEE (reference sequence). Here the CDR3 DNA reads TGTGCCAGCAGCCTTCCGGGACTAGCCAGCGGGGAGCTGTTTTTT. It is translated as CASSLPGLASGELFF.

The V gene is TRBV2, the J gene TRBJ2-7, with D possibly being TRBD2 (7 bases). This CDR3 has 13 amino acids. Trimming removed 1 base from V and 9 bases from J, with 13 bases in between. The germline gives CDR1 SNHLY, CDR2 FYNNEI. The CDR3 here is CASSEEIRGAQYF. In DNA form, the CDR3 reads TGTGCCAGCAGTGAAGAAATTCGGGGGGCGCAGTACTTC.

The rearrangement links TRBV6-1 to TRBJ2-2, with D tentatively TRBD2 (5 bases). The CDR3 loop spans 13 amino acids. CDR1 is MNHNS, CDR2 SASEGT, per germline. The V end was cut by 4 bases, the J end by 6 bases, with 9 bases between. The CDR3 sequence: CASSGSDPGELFF. The CDR3 DNA is TGTGCCAGCAGTGGTAGCGACCCCGGGGAGCTGTTTTTT.

CDR3 DNA sequence: TGTGCCAGCAGCGCCCCTGGGGGGGGGACCCAGTACTTC. As protein: CASSAPGGGTQYF. The chain couples TRBV5-6 to TRBJ2-5, with 7 bases aligning to TRBD2. This CDR3 is built from 13 residues. V shed 4 bases and J 7 bases; nucleotides not matched to a gene: 7. Germline V lookup: CDR1 SGHDT, CDR2 YYEEEE.

The rearrangement links TRBV6-4 to TRBJ2-1; a possible D gene is TRBD2 (5 bases). Trimming shortened V by 4 bases and J by 9 bases, and 13 bases separated the two germline ends. The germline gives CDR1 MRHNA, CDR2 SNTAGT. This CDR3 comprises 13 residues. The CDR3 DNA sequence: TGTGCCAGCAGTGTGACTCGACGGGGTGAGCAGTTCTTC. This encodes CASSVTRRGEQFF.

To note about this clone: A junction boundary mismatches the germline segment, possibly from a read error. The V call is TRBV5-4, the J call TRBJ2-7, with TRBD1 identical over 7 bases. In germline, CDR1 is SGHNT, CDR2 YYREEE (reference sequence). The CDR3 length is 13 residues. The CDR3: CSSATGSSYEQYF. CDR3 bases: TGTTCCAGCGCGACAGGGAGCTCCTACGAGCAGTACTTC.

The rearrangement joins TRBV7-9 to TRBJ2-2; TRBD2 agrees at 11 bases. Germline V gene sequence: CDR1 SEHNR, CDR2 FQNEAQ (reference sequence). J gave up 6 bases and V 4 bases, and 16 bases lay outside the gene matches. This CDR3 has 19 residues. CDR3 loop: CASSSSYLTSGNGPGELFF. The CDR3 nucleotides read TGTGCCAGCAGCTCGAGCTACCTGACTAGCGGGAATGGTCCCGGGGAGCTGTTTTTT.

This rearrangement joins TRBV9 to TRBJ2-7; 9 bases are shared with TRBD2. V lost 3 bases and J lost 7; bases outside the gene matches: 11. The CDR3 has 15 amino acids. Germline V gene sequence: CDR1 SGDLS, CDR2 YYNGEE. The CDR3 region is CASSGTSGRLGEQYF. CDR3 nucleotides: TGTGCCAGCAGCGGGACGAGCGGGAGGCTGGGAGAGCAGTACTTC. Full variable domain (outside the CDR3, taken from reference TRBV9 and TRBJ2-7): DSGVTQTPKHLITATGQRVTLRCSPRSGDLSVYWYQQSLDQGLQFLIQYYNGEERAKGNILERFSAQQFPDLHSELNLSSLELGDSALYFCASSGTSGRLGEQYFGPGTRLTVT.

This rearrangement joins TRBV7-2 to TRBJ1-2; a possible D gene is TRBD1 (5 bases). The CDR3 has 13 amino acids. V lost 5 bases to trimming and J lost 4 bases, with 11 bases between them. Germline assignment: CDR1 SGHTA and CDR2 FQGNSA. The CDR3 sequence is CASSIQVVYGYTF. The CDR3 DNA sequence: TGTGCCAGCAGCATACAGGTCGTCTATGGCTACACCTTC.

The chain joins TRBV4-1 to TRBJ2-7, with 9 bases matching TRBD1. The V gene end was trimmed by 5 bases and the J gene end by 4 bases; junction bases not matched to a gene: 3. Germline-derived CDR1 and CDR2 are MGHRA and YSYEKL. The CDR3 has 13 amino acids. The CDR3 sequence: CASSGTGQYEQYF. The CDR3 region has the DNA TGCGCCAGCAGCGGGACAGGGCAATACGAGCAGTACTTC.

J is TRBJ2-5 and V is TRBV28, with D uncertain. Germline CDR1 MDHEN, CDR2 SYDVKM. V was clipped by 6 bases and J by 9 bases, with 14 bases between them. The CDR3 contains 12 residues. The CDR3 nucleotides are TGTGCCAGCAGCAAACAACCTCTGGCCCAGTACTTC. It is translated as CASSKQPLAQYF.